The clone carrying this T cell receptor beta chain has only a few counts. This record belongs to a study of T-cell reconstitution after alpha-beta-depleted transplantation in children. Preparation of the TCRbeta library was carried out with unique molecular identifiers. Each CDR3 protein gets one entry after TCRdb re-called the PCR reads with MiXCR. This table holds 300,000 to 400,000 distinct CDR3 sequences, about 14% found once. The germline gives CDR1 SGHAT, CDR2 FQDESV (reference sequence). The V end lost 7 bases, the J end lost 0 bases, and 10 bases lay between the germline ends. The CDR3 length is 15 residues.

The V and J genes are TRBV11-1 and TRBJ2-6; no definite D call. The sequence derives from a human donor who donated a stem cell graft to a child with Fanconi anemia. The sample consisted of PBMCs, taken from the stem cell graft. CDR3 DNA: TGTGCCAGCACCATCTCTAGCTCTGGGGCCAACGTCCTGACTTTC. Its translation: CASTISSSGANVLTF.